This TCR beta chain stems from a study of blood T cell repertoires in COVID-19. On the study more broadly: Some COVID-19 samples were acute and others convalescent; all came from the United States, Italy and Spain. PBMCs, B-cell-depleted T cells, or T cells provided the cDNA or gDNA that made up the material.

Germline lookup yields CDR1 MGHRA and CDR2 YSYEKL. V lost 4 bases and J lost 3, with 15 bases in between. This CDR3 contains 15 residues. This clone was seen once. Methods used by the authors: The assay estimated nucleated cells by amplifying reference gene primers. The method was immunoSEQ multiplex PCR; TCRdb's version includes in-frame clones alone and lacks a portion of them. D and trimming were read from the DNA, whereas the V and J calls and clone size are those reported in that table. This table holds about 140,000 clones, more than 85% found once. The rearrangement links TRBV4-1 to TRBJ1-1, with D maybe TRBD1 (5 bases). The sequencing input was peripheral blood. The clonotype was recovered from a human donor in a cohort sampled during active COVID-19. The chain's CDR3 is CASSRPNRGDTEAFF. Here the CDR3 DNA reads TGCGCCAGCAGCCGCCCGAACCGGGGGGACACTGAAGCTTTCTTT.